Listed here are 9 T cell receptor beta chains from one sample, sequenced in a study of identical twins. TCRdb called the 5' RACE reads again in MiXCR, with one record for every CDR3 protein. The sample contains 310,000 or so distinct CDR3 sequences, about 8.3% of which appear only once. A further study also used this sample, focusing on yellow fever vaccine responses in identical twins.

The sample taken for sequencing was memory (CD45RO+) T cells sorted from blood. Source of these receptors: a woman aged 18-29 years in good health.

With regard to this clonotype: One base away lies a much larger clone, so this may be a sequencing read error. The conserved final phenylalanine or tryptophan is absent from the CDR3, which likely points to a read error. This sequence joins TRBV5-1 and TRBJ2-1; 10 bases line up with TRBD2. The CDR3 sequence is 15 residues long. V trimming: 2 bases; J trimming: 8 bases; junction bases outside the gene matches: 7. Germline V CDR1 and CDR2: SGHRS, YFSETQ. The DNA of the CDR3 is TGCGCCAGCAGCTTAGAGCGGGGGGGCCCCGATGAGCAGTTCTTG. Its translation: CASSLERGGPDEQFL.

The V gene is TRBV6-1, the J gene TRBJ1-6, with D perhaps TRBD1 (5 bases). The CDR3 length is 13 residues. V lost 2 bases to trimming and J lost 11 bases, with 10 bases between them. Germline V gene lookup returns CDR1 MNHNS and CDR2 SASEGT. This chain's CDR3 is CASSEKTVAPLHF. The CDR3 coding sequence is TGTGCCAGCAGTGAAAAGACAGTGGCACCCCTCCACTTT.

In this sample, this clonotype turned up many times. This chain uses TRBV2 with TRBJ2-1; 10 bases line up with TRBD2. The CDR3 totals 15 residues. The J segment lost 2 bases and the V segment lost 4 bases, leaving 2 bases of the junction unmatched. Germline V gene data show CDR1 as SNHLY and CDR2 as FYNNEI. For the CDR3, the DNA is TGTGCCAGCAGTGGGACTAGCGGACCCTACAATGAGCAGTTCTTC. Protein product: CASSGTSGPYNEQFF.

Remarks on this clonotype: One junction end disagrees with the germline gene, perhaps due to a read error. The chain is built from TRBV25-1 and TRBJ1-1; no reliable D call. CDR1 is MGHDK and CDR2 is SYGVNS in the germline V gene. CDR3 size: 13 residues. CDR3: CASSESGNAEAFF. CDR3 coding DNA: TGTGCCAGCAGTGAATCCGGGAACGCTGAAGCTTTCTTT.

The genes are TRBV6-6 and TRBJ2-5; D call uncertain. V was trimmed by 7 bases and J by 5 bases, leaving 14 bases between them. Germline CDR1 and CDR2: MNHNY and SVGAGI (reference sequence). The CDR3 runs 13 residues. The CDR3 is CASTRRSGETQYF. Here the CDR3 DNA reads TGTGCCAGCACCAGGCGATCCGGGGAGACCCAGTACTTC.

This clonotype was seen a few times. The chain links TRBV6-1 to TRBJ1-2; a weak D match, TRBD1 (5 bases). Germline-derived CDR1 and CDR2 are MNHNS and SASEGT. V was shortened by 6 bases and J by 8 bases, with 19 bases between the two germline ends. This CDR3 comprises 14 residues. The CDR3 sequence: CASSPRGAWVGYTF. CDR3 in DNA: TGTGCCAGCAGCCCCCGAGGGGCATGGGTAGGCTACACCTTC.

This clonotype was seen only a few times. The rearrangement joins TRBV2 to TRBJ2-3, with 9 bases matching TRBD2. The V gene end was trimmed by 5 bases and the J gene end by 2 bases; junction bases not matched to a gene: 2. Germline assignment: CDR1 SNHLY and CDR2 FYNNEI. The CDR3 totals 14 residues. CDR3 in amino acids: CASSSGRPTDTQYF. The CDR3 bases are TGTGCCAGCAGTAGCGGGAGGCCCACAGATACGCAGTATTTT.

The genes are TRBV10-2 and TRBJ1-1; D is uncertain. The germline CDR1 and CDR2 sequences are WSHSY and SAAADI. Trimming stripped 3 bases from V and 2 bases from J, with 19 bases between. The CDR3 is 17 amino acids. The CDR3 coding sequence is TGCGCCAGCAGTGACCCGAGTTCTCCGGTTAGAAACACTGAAGCTTTCTTT. It specifies CASSDPSSPVRNTEAFF.

There are many counts of this clonotype. The chain is built from TRBV15 and TRBJ2-1, with D possibly matching TRBD2 (6 bases). Trimming left V 4 bases short and J 5 bases short, with 12 bases between. Germline lookup yields CDR1 LNHNV and CDR2 YYDKDF (reference sequence). The CDR3 length is 14 residues. The CDR3 protein is CATSIVREHNEQFF. The DNA of the CDR3 is TGTGCCACCAGCATCGTACGGGAGCACAATGAGCAGTTCTTC. Combining the CDR3 with reference TRBV15 and TRBJ2-1 gives the whole variable domain DAMVIQNPRYQVTQFGKPVTLSCSQTLNHNVMYWYQQKSSQAPKLLFHYYDKDFNNEADTPDNFQSRRPNTSFCFLDIRSPGLGDTAMYLCATSIVREHNEQFFGPGTRLTVL.